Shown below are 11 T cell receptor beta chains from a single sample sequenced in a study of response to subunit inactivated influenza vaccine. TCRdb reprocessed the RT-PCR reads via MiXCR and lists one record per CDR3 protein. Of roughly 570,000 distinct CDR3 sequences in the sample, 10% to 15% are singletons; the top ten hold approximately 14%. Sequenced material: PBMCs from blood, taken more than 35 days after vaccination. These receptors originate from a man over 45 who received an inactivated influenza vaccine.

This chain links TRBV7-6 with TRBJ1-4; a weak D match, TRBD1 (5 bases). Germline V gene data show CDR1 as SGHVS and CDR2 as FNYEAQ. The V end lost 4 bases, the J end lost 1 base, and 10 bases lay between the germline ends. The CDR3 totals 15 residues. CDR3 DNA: TGTGCCAGCAGCTCAGGAGGACAAACTAATGAAAAACTGTTTTTT. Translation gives CASSSGGQTNEKLFF.

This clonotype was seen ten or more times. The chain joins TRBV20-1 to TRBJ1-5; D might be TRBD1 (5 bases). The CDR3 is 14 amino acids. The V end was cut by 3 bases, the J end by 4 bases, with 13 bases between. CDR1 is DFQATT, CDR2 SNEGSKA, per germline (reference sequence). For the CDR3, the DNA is TGCAGTGCTAGTCCCGGGACGGGAAATCAGCCCCAGCATTTT. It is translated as CSASPGTGNQPQHF.

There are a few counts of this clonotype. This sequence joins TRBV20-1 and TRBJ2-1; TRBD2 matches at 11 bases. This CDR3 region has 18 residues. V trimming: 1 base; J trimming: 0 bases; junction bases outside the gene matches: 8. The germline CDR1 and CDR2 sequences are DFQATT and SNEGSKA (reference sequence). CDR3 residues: CSARAGLAVGSSYNEQFF. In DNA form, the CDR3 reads TGCAGTGCTAGAGCGGGACTAGCGGTCGGAAGCTCCTACAATGAGCAGTTCTTC.

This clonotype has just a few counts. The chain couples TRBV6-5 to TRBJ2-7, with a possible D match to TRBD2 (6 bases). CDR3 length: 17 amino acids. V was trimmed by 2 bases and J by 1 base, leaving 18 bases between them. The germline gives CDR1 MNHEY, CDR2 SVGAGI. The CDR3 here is CASSYSSGTGESYEQYF. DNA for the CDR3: TGTGCCAGCAGTTACAGTTCGGGGACTGGGGAATCCTACGAGCAGTACTTC.

The CDR3 DNA reads TGCAGTGCCCATAGACTAGCGGGGAAAAACATTCAGTACTTC. Translation: CSAHRLAGKNIQYF. The V gene is TRBV20-1, the J gene TRBJ2-4, with TRBD2 matching over 11 bases. The length of the CDR3 is 14 residues. V trimming: 6 bases; J trimming: 4 bases; junction bases outside the gene matches: 5. Germline V gene lookup returns CDR1 DFQATT and CDR2 SNEGSKA (reference sequence).

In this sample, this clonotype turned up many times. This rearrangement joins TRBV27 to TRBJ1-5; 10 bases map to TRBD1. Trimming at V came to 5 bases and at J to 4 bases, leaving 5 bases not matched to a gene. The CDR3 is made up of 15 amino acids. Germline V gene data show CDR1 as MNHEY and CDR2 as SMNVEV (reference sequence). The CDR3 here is CASSPWTGGNQPQHF. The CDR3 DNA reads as TGTGCCAGCAGTCCTTGGACAGGGGGTAATCAGCCCCAGCATTTT.

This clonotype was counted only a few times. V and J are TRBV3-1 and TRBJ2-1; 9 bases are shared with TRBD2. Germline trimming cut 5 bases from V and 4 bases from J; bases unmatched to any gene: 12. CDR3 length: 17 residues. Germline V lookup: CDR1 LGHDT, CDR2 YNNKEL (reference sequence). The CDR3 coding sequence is TGTGCCAGCAGCGCACAACTTAGCGGGGGTTCTTACAATGAGCAGTTCTTC. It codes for CASSAQLSGGSYNEQFF.

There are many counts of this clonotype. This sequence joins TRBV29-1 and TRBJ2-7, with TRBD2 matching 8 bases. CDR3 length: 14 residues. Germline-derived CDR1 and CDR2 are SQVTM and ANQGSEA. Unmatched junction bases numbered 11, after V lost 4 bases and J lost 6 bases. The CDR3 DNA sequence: TGCAGCGTTGCCGGGACTAGAGGCTTTGTCGAGCAGTACTTC. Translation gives CSVAGTRGFVEQYF.

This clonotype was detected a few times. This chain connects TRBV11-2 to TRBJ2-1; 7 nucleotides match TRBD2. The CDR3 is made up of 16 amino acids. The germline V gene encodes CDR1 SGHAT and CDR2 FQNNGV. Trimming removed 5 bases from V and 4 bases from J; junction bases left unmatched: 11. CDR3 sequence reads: CASSRRGLADYNEQFF. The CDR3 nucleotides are TGTGCCAGCAGCCGACGCGGGCTAGCGGATTACAATGAGCAGTTCTTC.

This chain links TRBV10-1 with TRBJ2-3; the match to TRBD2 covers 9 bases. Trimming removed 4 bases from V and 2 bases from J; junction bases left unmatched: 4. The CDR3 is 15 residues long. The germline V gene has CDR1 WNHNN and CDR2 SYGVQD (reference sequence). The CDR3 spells CASSGAGGITDTQYF. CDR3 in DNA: TGCGCCAGCAGTGGGGCGGGGGGGATCACAGATACGCAGTATTTT.

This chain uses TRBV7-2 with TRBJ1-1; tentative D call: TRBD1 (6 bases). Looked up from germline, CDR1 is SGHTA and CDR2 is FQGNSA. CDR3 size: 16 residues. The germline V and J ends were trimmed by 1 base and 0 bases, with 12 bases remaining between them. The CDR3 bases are TGTGCCAGCAGCTTAGGGGGGGCAGGAGTGAACACTGAAGCTTTCTTT. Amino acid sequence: CASSLGGAGVNTEAFF.